This T cell receptor (beta chain) was identified during a study of monozygotic twins with cystic fibrosis (dated by TCRdb to 2020 to 2023). General notes on the study: Barcoded libraries were prepared with roughly 15 PCR cycles from three micrograms of fragmented DNA. Made up mostly of children and adolescents, the cohort included ten female and six male twin pairs ranging in age from roughly 2.0 to 40 years, with a median of about 9 years. TCR beta repertoires were compared within and between 16 monozygotic twin pairs with cystic fibrosis so that genetic influence on V and J gene usage could be assessed. Data for three of the twin pairs had previously been reported in another context. On the day of blood sampling, twins were ranked among about 960 cohort participants for weight-for-height and for FEVPerc (FEV1 disease centile).

TCR beta CDR3 regions were amplified by multiplex PCR with the immunoSEQ immune profiling system according to the manufacturer's instructions. Sequencing was performed on an Illumina NextSeq system. Per the authors' processing: Sequence data were processed on the immunoSEQ Analyzer platform, and clonality was calculated as the square root of Simpson's index of productive rearrangements. Similarity in V and J usage was quantified by Jensen-Shannon distance, and CDR3 generation probabilities were calculated with OLGA. The immuneACCESS database (August 2020) and VDJdb (December 2020) were searched for shared CDR3 sequences. Imported from immuneACCESS, the table was reduced by TCRdb to in-frame sequences with V and J called. These copies leave out some clones; in studies compared against another copy, an unresolved V gene accounts for under half, and the cause of the remainder is not known. V and J calls and clone size follow that table, whereas D and trimming were derived from the DNA. This sample holds around 23,000 clones; roughly 90% were observed only once. The ten biggest clones cover under 0.3% of the sample.

On this clone: Its antigen target is currently unknown. The junction does not match germline at one end; this may be a read error.

What the authors observed across the whole study: The cohort was small, and the number of shared CDR3s showed no association with age, concordance or disease severity. V gene usage was most similar to the co-twin in 13 of 16 pairs, and J usage was most similar to the co-twin in 8 of 16 pairs, which suggests genetic constraints. Simpson clonality was found to be generally low (median approximately 0.0096), suggesting a naive-dominated repertoire, although higher clonality was observed in the most severely affected patients. Nucleotide-identical clonotype sharing was significantly higher within monozygotic CF twin pairs than between unrelated CF individuals (P = 0.000026, Mann-Whitney).

CDR1 and CDR2 are read off the germline V gene as MNHEY and SVGAGI. The CDR3 has 15 amino acids, counting the end cysteine and phenylalanine. The CDR3 DNA has 45 bases and is translated from base 1. The twin pairs came from the European Cystic Fibrosis Twin and Sibling Study Cohort, a cohort that recruited patients from 150 to 200 CF clinics across 14 European countries. Zygosity and CFTR genotype were confirmed in-house, and zygosity was tested by multiplex PCR of nine short tandem repeat loci. Peripheral blood was sampled from each twin, and clinical parameters were recorded on the day of blood sampling. Genomic DNA was isolated from peripheral blood cells with phenol/chloroform and kept in TE buffer at 4 degrees C.

Recombination linked TRBV6-5 to TRBJ2-7; matching of 6 bases hints at TRBD1 as the D gene. The specimen was blood. The receptor's source is a girl aged 2-10 years with cystic fibrosis. CDR3 reads: CANSKGHLGSYEQYF. The DNA sequence is TGTGCCAACAGTAAGGGACATTTAGGGAGTTACGAGCAGTACTTC.